These T cell receptor beta chains were read from a single sample in a study of cytomegalovirus exposure and HLA in healthy donors. Generated by immunoSEQ multiplex PCR, the TCRdb table keeps only in-frame clones and is missing some. The sample table includes some 130,000 clones. The sequenced sample consisted of PBMCs. Every receptor here comes from a woman aged 40-49 years in good health and CMV-seronegative. The CDR3 runs from the conserved cysteine through the conserved F or W. D genes are given only for firm matches.

CDR3 DNA: TGTGCCAGTAGTATACAAGGGGATAATTCACCCCTCCACTTT; CDR3 protein: CASSIQGDNSPLHF; V gene: TRBV19; D gene: .; J gene: TRBJ1-6
CDR3 DNA: TGTGCCTCGGGACAGGGCCGACAGCCCCAGCATTTT; CDR3 protein: CASGQGRQPQHF; V gene: TRBV10-3; D gene: TRBD1; J gene: TRBJ1-5
CDR3 DNA: TGTGCCAGCAAGGGGGATGGCTACACCTTC; CDR3 protein: CASKGDGYTF; V gene: TRBV6-6; D gene: .; J gene: TRBJ1-2
CDR3 DNA: TGTGCCATCAGCAGGGACAGTAGTATCGACGAGCAGTACTTC; CDR3 protein: CAISRDSSIDEQYF; V gene: TRBV10-3; D gene: TRBD1; J gene: TRBJ2-7
CDR3 DNA: TGTGCCAGCACCGACAACAGGATAGGCAAAAACATTCAGTACTTC; CDR3 protein: CASTDNRIGKNIQYF; V gene: TRBV6-5; D gene: .; J gene: TRBJ2-4
CDR3 DNA: TGCGCCAGCAGCTTGGGGCAGGGCATTGGTACAGATACGCAGTATTTT; CDR3 protein: CASSLGQGIGTDTQYF; V gene: TRBV5-1; D gene: .; J gene: TRBJ2-3
CDR3 DNA: TGTGCCAGCAACCCCATACCGACAGGGGGCTCCTACAATGAGCAGTTCTTC; CDR3 protein: CASNPIPTGGSYNEQFF; V gene: TRBV5-4; D gene: TRBD1; J gene: TRBJ2-1
CDR3 DNA: TGTGCCAGCAGCGAGGCTAGCGGAACCCAGTACTTC; CDR3 protein: CASSEASGTQYF; V gene: TRBV9; D gene: TRBD2; J gene: TRBJ2-5
CDR3 DNA: TGTGCCATCAGTCCCCTTGAGGGGGCAGCCAAAAACATTCAGTACTTC; CDR3 protein: CAISPLEGAAKNIQYF; V gene: TRBV10-3; D gene: TRBD1; J gene: TRBJ2-4
CDR3 DNA: TGTGCCAGTAGTCTTTTAGACAGGGGCTATGGCTACACCTTC; CDR3 protein: CASSLLDRGYGYTF; V gene: TRBV19; D gene: TRBD1; J gene: TRBJ1-2
CDR3 DNA: TGTGCCAGCTCACCGTGGGGGCCAAGGGATTCACCCCTCCACTTT; CDR3 protein: CASSPWGPRDSPLHF; V gene: TRBV18; D gene: .; J gene: TRBJ1-6
CDR3 DNA: TGTGCCAGCAGTGCAGGGGGCGATTCACCCCTCCACTTT; CDR3 protein: CASSAGGDSPLHF; V gene: TRBV2; D gene: TRBD1; J gene: TRBJ1-6
CDR3 DNA: TGTGCCAGCCGACAGGGCAATGAGCAGTTCTTC; CDR3 protein: CASRQGNEQFF; V gene: TRBV19; D gene: TRBD1; J gene: TRBJ2-1
CDR3 DNA: TGTGCCAGCAGTTTAGAGGGATCCCGGGGGGGAAAACTGTTTTTT; CDR3 protein: CASSLEGSRGGKLFF; V gene: TRBV28; D gene: .; J gene: TRBJ1-4
CDR3 DNA: TGTGCCAGCAGTTCCGACAGGGGGTGGGACACTGAAGCTTTCTTT; CDR3 protein: CASSSDRGWDTEAFF; V gene: TRBV7-9; D gene: TRBD1; J gene: TRBJ1-1
CDR3 DNA: TGTGCCAGCAGTTCCCAGGGTGCAACTAATTCACCCCTCCACTTT; CDR3 protein: CASSSQGATNSPLHF; V gene: TRBV28; D gene: .; J gene: TRBJ1-6
CDR3 DNA: TGCGCCAGCTCTTCTGGACTAGCGGGGGGCCGGGACCACACAGATACGCAGTATTTT; CDR3 protein: CASSSGLAGGRDHTDTQYF; V gene: TRBV5-1; D gene: TRBD2; J gene: TRBJ2-3
CDR3 DNA: TGTGCCACCAGCAGAGATCGAGGGCCCGGGGCTAATGAAAAACTGTTTTTT; CDR3 protein: CATSRDRGPGANEKLFF; V gene: TRBV15; D gene: .; J gene: TRBJ1-4
CDR3 DNA: TGTGCCAGCAGTTGGGGGGTTGGCAATCAGCCCCAGCATTTT; CDR3 protein: CASSWGVGNQPQHF; V gene: TRBV27; D gene: .; J gene: TRBJ1-5
CDR3 DNA: TGTGCCAGCAGCGTGAGTTGGAACACCGGGGAGCTGTTTTTT; CDR3 protein: CASSVSWNTGELFF; V gene: TRBV9; D gene: .; J gene: TRBJ2-2
CDR3 DNA: TGTGCCAGCAGATTTCAGAGACAGATGAATCAGCCCCAGCATTTT; CDR3 protein: CASRFQRQMNQPQHF; V gene: TRBV6-1; D gene: .; J gene: TRBJ1-5
CDR3 DNA: TGTGCCAGCAGCCGCAACAGGGACAACACTGAAGCTTTCTTT; CDR3 protein: CASSRNRDNTEAFF; V gene: TRBV11-2; D gene: .; J gene: TRBJ1-1
CDR3 DNA: TGTGCCAGCAGCTCCCGGACAGGGGGCTTGTACAATGAGCAGTTCTTC; CDR3 protein: CASSSRTGGLYNEQFF; V gene: TRBV7-2; D gene: TRBD1; J gene: TRBJ2-1
CDR3 DNA: TGTGCCAGCAGACAGGTGAACAATCAGCCCCAGCATTTT; CDR3 protein: CASRQVNNQPQHF; V gene: TRBV6-1; D gene: .; J gene: TRBJ1-5
CDR3 DNA: TGTGCCACCAGCAGAGATCGAGGAGGGTCTAACACCGGGGAGCTGTTTTTT; CDR3 protein: CATSRDRGGSNTGELFF; V gene: TRBV15; D gene: .; J gene: TRBJ2-2
CDR3 DNA: TGTGCCAGCAGCTTAGATGGGGGGTTAAATGAAGCTTTCTTT; CDR3 protein: CASSLDGGLNEAFF; V gene: TRBV7-2; D gene: .; J gene: TRBJ1-1
CDR3 DNA: TGTGCCATCAAAGGACTCGTTCTATCGGGGGGCGGGTTAGCGGGGGTAAGCAATGAGCAGTTCTTC; CDR3 protein: CAIKGLVLSGGGLAGVSNEQFF; V gene: TRBV10-3; D gene: TRBD2; J gene: TRBJ2-1
CDR3 DNA: TGTGCCAGTAGTATAGGGAGCCGTTTAAACACTGAAGCTTTCTTT; CDR3 protein: CASSIGSRLNTEAFF; V gene: TRBV19; D gene: .; J gene: TRBJ1-1
CDR3 DNA: TGTGCCAGCAGTTTTGGGGACAGGGATCTTCAGCCCCAGCATTTT; CDR3 protein: CASSFGDRDLQPQHF; V gene: TRBV28; D gene: TRBD1; J gene: TRBJ1-5
CDR3 DNA: TGTGCCAGCAGTCCGGGGGGACTAGCGGGGGCAGGGACCCAGTACTTC; CDR3 protein: CASSPGGLAGAGTQYF; V gene: TRBV28; D gene: TRBD2; J gene: TRBJ2-5
CDR3 DNA: TGTGCCAGCACCTCACAGGGGCGAATTAACACTGAAGCTTTCTTT; CDR3 protein: CASTSQGRINTEAFF; V gene: TRBV28; D gene: TRBD1; J gene: TRBJ1-1
CDR3 DNA: TGTGCCAGCAGCGTAGATGGATCGGAGCGGGGTGCTTTCTTT; CDR3 protein: CASSVDGSERGAFF; V gene: TRBV9; D gene: .; J gene: TRBJ1-1
CDR3 DNA: TGTGCCAGCAGCAGGGGGACAAGTGGACTCCAAGAGACCCAGTACTTC; CDR3 protein: CASSRGTSGLQETQYF; V gene: TRBV7-2; D gene: .; J gene: TRBJ2-5
CDR3 DNA: TGCGCCAGCAGCTCGCCACCGGGACAGGGATGGAGCACAGATACGCAGTATTTT; CDR3 protein: CASSSPPGQGWSTDTQYF; V gene: TRBV5-1; D gene: TRBD1; J gene: TRBJ2-3
CDR3 DNA: TGTGCCATCAGTGAGTCGGACAGGGGAGGTAATTCACCCCTCCACTTT; CDR3 protein: CAISESDRGGNSPLHF; V gene: TRBV10-3; D gene: TRBD1; J gene: TRBJ1-6
CDR3 DNA: TGTGCCAGTAGTGTGTGGGAGGGATCTAAAGAAGAGACCCAGTACTTC; CDR3 protein: CASSVWEGSKEETQYF; V gene: TRBV19; D gene: TRBD2; J gene: TRBJ2-5
CDR3 DNA: TGTGCCAGTAGTACCCGTGGACAGAGAGGCAATCAGCCCCAGCATTTT; CDR3 protein: CASSTRGQRGNQPQHF; V gene: TRBV19; D gene: .; J gene: TRBJ1-5
CDR3 DNA: TGCGCCAGCAGCCCGACCCAAAGGGGCCACGGGGAGCTGTTTTTT; CDR3 protein: CASSPTQRGHGELFF; V gene: TRBV5-1; D gene: .; J gene: TRBJ2-2
CDR3 DNA: TGTGCCAGCAGCCCCCAGAGCGGGGGGAGCACAGATACGCAGTATTTT; CDR3 protein: CASSPQSGGSTDTQYF; V gene: TRBV5-4; D gene: TRBD2; J gene: TRBJ2-3
CDR3 DNA: TGCGCCAGCTATCACAGGGTTGGTGAAGCTTTCTTT; CDR3 protein: CASYHRVGEAFF; V gene: TRBV5-1; D gene: .; J gene: TRBJ1-1
CDR3 DNA: TGTGCCAGCAGCTTACCAGGGCGGAACTATGGCTACACCTTC; CDR3 protein: CASSLPGRNYGYTF; V gene: TRBV5-4; D gene: .; J gene: TRBJ1-2
CDR3 DNA: TGTGCCAGCAGGAGGGACAGGACACCAAACTATGGCTACACCTTC; CDR3 protein: CASRRDRTPNYGYTF; V gene: TRBV6-1; D gene: TRBD1; J gene: TRBJ1-2